This T cell receptor (beta chain) originates from a study of blood T cell repertoires in COVID-19. Study summary: Samples taken during acute and convalescent COVID-19 were collected in the United States, Italy and Spain. PBMCs, B-cell-depleted T cells, or T cells were the source of the cDNA or gDNA that made up the material.

The protocol was immunoSEQ multiplex PCR, while the TCRdb copy is restricted to in-frame clones and leaves out a portion. The profile covers around 150,000 clones, with under 95% appearing a single time and 18% taken by the ten largest. This CDR3 has 17 residues. With V trimmed by 1 base and J by 3 bases, 7 bases remained unmatched. In germline, CDR1 is SEHNR, CDR2 FQNEAQ (reference sequence). Sequencing was performed on peripheral blood. This TCR was sampled from a man in his 60s with active or convalescent COVID-19. The chain links TRBV7-9 to TRBJ1-4, with 8 bases that match TRBD1. The CDR3 DNA reads as TGTGCCAGCAGCTTAGGGGTGGCAGGGGGCCCTAATGAAAAACTGTTTTTT. It yields the protein CASSLGVAGGPNEKLFF.